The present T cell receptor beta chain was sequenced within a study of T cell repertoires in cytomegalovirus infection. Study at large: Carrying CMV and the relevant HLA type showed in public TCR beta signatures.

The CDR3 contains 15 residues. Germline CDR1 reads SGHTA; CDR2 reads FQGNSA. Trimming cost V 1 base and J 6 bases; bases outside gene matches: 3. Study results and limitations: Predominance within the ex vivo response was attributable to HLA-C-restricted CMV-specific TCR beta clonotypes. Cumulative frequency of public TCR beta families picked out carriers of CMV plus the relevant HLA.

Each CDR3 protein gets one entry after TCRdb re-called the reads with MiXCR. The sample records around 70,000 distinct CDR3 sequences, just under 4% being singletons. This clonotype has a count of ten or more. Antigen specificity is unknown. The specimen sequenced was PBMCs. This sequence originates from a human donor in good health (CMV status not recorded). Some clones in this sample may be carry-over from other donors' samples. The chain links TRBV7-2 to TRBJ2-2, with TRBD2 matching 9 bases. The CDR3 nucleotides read TGTGCCAGCAGCTTAGATAGCGGGAGTGCCGGGGAGCTGTTTTTT. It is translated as CASSLDSGSAGELFF.